This T cell receptor beta chain emerged from a study of shared clonotypes between healthy human individuals. The CDR3 extends over 13 amino acids. Looked up from germline, CDR1 is SGHVS and CDR2 is FQNEAQ. Trimming stripped 5 bases from V and 6 bases from J, with 11 bases between. Each cell subset's genomic DNA was divided evenly among several immunoSEQ plates. The assay was immunoSEQ multiplex PCR, and TCRdb's table has in-frame clones only and misses some. The repertoire consists of roughly 1.5 million clones, with around 98% occurring once and the leading ten covering roughly 0.45%. Material for sequencing was naive CD4+ T cells sorted from blood. Subset described: CD45RA+ positively selected. The TCR originated in a young man in good health. V is TRBV7-8 and J is TRBJ2-1; the D is unclear. The CDR3 here is CASSILSLNEQFF. CDR3 nucleotides: TGTGCCAGCAGCATCCTAAGCCTCAATGAGCAGTTCTTC.